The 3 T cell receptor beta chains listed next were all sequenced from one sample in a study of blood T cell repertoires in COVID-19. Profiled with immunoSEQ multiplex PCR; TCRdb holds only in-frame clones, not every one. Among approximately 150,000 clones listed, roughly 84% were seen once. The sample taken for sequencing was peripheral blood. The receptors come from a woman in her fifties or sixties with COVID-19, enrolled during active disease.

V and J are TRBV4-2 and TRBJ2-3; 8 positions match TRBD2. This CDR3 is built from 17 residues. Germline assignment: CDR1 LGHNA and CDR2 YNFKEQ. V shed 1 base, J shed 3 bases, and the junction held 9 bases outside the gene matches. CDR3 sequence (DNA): TGTGCCAGCAGCCAAGCCCACGGGGGGGGGCCAACAGATACGCAGTATTTT. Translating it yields CASSQAHGGGPTDTQYF.

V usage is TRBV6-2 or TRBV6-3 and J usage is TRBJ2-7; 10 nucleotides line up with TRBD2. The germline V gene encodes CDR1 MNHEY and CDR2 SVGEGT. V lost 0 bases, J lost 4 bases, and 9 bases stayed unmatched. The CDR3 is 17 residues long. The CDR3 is CASSYSMSSGGDYEQYF. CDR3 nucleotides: TGTGCCAGCAGTTACTCGATGTCTAGCGGGGGAGATTACGAGCAGTACTTC.

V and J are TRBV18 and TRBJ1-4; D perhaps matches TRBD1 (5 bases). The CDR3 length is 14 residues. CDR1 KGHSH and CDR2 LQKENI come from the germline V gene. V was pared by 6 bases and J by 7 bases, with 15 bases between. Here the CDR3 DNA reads TGTGCCAGCTCCCCAACCACAGGCGGTGAAAAACTGTTTTTT. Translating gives CASSPTTGGEKLFF.